This entry features one T cell receptor (beta chain) sequence. This clone came up once. The target of this receptor is not known. No per-base quality is available; no much larger clone lies one base away. The CDR3 covers 15 residues, taking in both the cysteine and the phenylalanine. Only the CDR3 region is kept as DNA, spanning 45 bases read in frame from base 1. Trimming removed 6 bases from V and 0 bases from J, leaving 12 bases between the germline ends. Via the germline V gene, CDR1 is MNHNS and CDR2 SASEGT. This sample is part of a study of cytomegalovirus exposure and HLA in healthy donors (dated by TCRdb to the late 2010s). Notes on the research overall: An earlier analysis of approximately 550 of the donors reported more than 250 Gb of sequence data and more than 90 million unique TCR beta sequences from some 180 million T cells. A separate validation cohort of over a hundred different subjects was used in addition to the roughly 700-subject first cohort. Donor age, sex, ethnicity and CMV serostatus were compiled together with the repertoire data. Around 320 gigabases of sequencing data and tens of millions of unique TCR sequences were included in an early release covering several hundred HLA-typed donors. Among some 400 genotyped donors of the cohort, an average of roughly 230,000 unique TCR beta nucleotide sequences was sequenced per donor, of which about 18% were non-productive. Of the 300 to 500 genotyped donors, 81% were placed in the genetic ancestry cluster associated with self-reported Caucasian donors. To predict cytomegalovirus infection status, the study combined high-throughput TCR immunosequencing, statistical association of individual TCRs with disease status, and machine learning. All discovery cohort repertoires had been generated on a single sequencing platform. Typing coverage differed by locus: A, B, C, DRB1 and DQB1 were typed in roughly 620-640 donors, DQA1 in roughly 510, DPA1 in 600 to 610, and DPB1 in about 450. Genome-wide SNP genotypes for about three fifths of the roughly 670 donors were used in a later genetic analysis, which treated that subset as a discovery cohort. About five DR-DQ haplotypes were treated as single units for association and clustering because of strong linkage in the cohort. HLA typing covered class I and class II loci at four-digit resolution. An earlier analysis of 500 to 650 of the donors applied high-throughput TCR beta sequencing to assess whether each TCR beta V gene segment acted as functional or pseudogenic. A later analysis re-analyzed previously published TCR beta repertoires from 550 to 700 donors and added high-resolution HLA genotyping to study TCR occurrence patterns. The study aimed to test whether signatures of past pathogen exposure could be identified by cataloging public T cell receptors. In the later analysis, no new phenotypic data were used to find candidate immune exposures; instead, reliance was placed on TCR beta sequences and their occurrence across donors. Using immunosequencing, the study profiled T cell repertoires from fewer than 700 subjects and related those repertoires to cytomegalovirus serostatus. The full study reports these points: It was suggested by the authors that the approach could potentially be generalized to other disease states and immunological phenotypes. Across donors, most TCR sequences were observed very rarely, whereas some public TCRs were present in many individuals. A further reported finding was that TCR beta sequences accurately predicted the HLA-A and HLA-B alleles for most subjects in the first cohort. A later analysis associated 16,951 TCR beta sequences with specific HLA alleles at a false discovery rate of 0.05. Roughly uniform sequencing depth across donors was assumed in presence/absence analyses, although this assumption may not hold. A few of the identified cytomegalovirus-associated TCR beta chains were confirmed in vitro to be specific for cytomegalovirus antigens. The classifier was reported to diagnose cytomegalovirus status with high specificity and sensitivity in both the original and validation cohorts. In an earlier analysis of some 540 of the donors, most TCR beta V segments appeared in productive rearrangements about 87% or about 30% of the time, broadly matching IMGT annotations. A group of highly shared sequence variants was considered likely to be a technical artifact of the sequencing pipeline. A later analysis reported that several top co-occurrence clusters appeared linked to parvovirus B19, influenza, CMV and Epstein-Barr virus. Correlated functional status among segregating V segments might reflect linkage disequilibrium, but an unknown experimental factor could not be ruled out. An association between a missense DCLRE1C variant and V-gene and J-gene trimming of TCR beta chains was found in a later genetic analysis and replicated in an independent cohort. Approximately 18 rarely observed V segments, including chromosome 9 orphons, were excluded from the earlier analysis of several hundred of the donors because counts were too low. In a later analysis, HLA-associated TCR beta chains showed more clonal expansion and lower generation probabilities than non-associated chains that were equally common. When HLA alleles, especially DR and DQ, strongly co-occurred, attributing TCR associations to individual alleles was difficult. The 87-base-pair reads could not distinguish some IMGT-functional V segments, including TRBV6-2 and TRBV6-3, so those segments were excluded. A later analysis found that most CMV-associated TCR beta chains appeared HLA-restricted, with HLA associations seemingly driven largely by CMV exposure. In a later analysis, TCR association rates were found to vary across HLA loci, with the most associated TCRs seen for DRB1 alleles and the fewest for HLA-C alleles. Because some donors lacked HLA typing at each locus, the association tests relied only on the typed subset. The study listed 150 to 200 TCR beta chains as associated with cytomegalovirus. For the cohort, immune exposure information was limited to CMV serostatus. In this cohort, only TCR beta chains were sequenced, and detectable features were limited by the absence of alpha or paired-chain data. In a later genetic analysis, fewer N-insertions in productive TCRs were reported among donors in an Asian-associated ancestry cluster than the roughly 640-donor mean.

The cohort consisted of 600 to 750 healthy bone marrow donors. Cohort members were all nominally healthy when sampled, although unrecorded immune exposures were likely present. The donor was CMV seronegative and belonged to the group of over 300 seronegative cohort members. Each donor provided a peripheral blood sample, and peripheral blood mononuclear cells were used for TCR beta sequencing. The Qiagen DNeasy Blood Extraction Kit was used to extract genomic DNA from the blood cell samples. Libraries were prepared through the immunoSEQ multiplex PCR assay. For the multiplex PCR, a mixture combining 60 forward primers for TCR Vbeta segments and 13 reverse primers for TCR Jbeta segments was used. Amplification of the CDR3 region of rearranged TCR beta genes was performed with a multiplex PCR assay on genomic DNA. On the Illumina HiSeq System, the amplified TCR beta libraries were sequenced as 87-base-pair reads. Regarding the original processing steps: A later analysis tallied around 80 million unique TCR beta chains across the 666 repertoires, and around 9.9 million of those chains were shared by two or more donors. Raw reads were error-corrected and collapsed into unique sequences by a nearest-neighbor algorithm in which closely related sequences were merged to remove PCR and sequencing errors. To assign V, D and J gene segments, CDR3 sequences were aligned to IMGT reference sequences. For a sequence to be retained, a match of at least six nucleotides was required to both a V gene segment and a J gene segment. A rearrangement counted as productive if the CDR3 had no stop codons and remained in frame with V and J, and every other rearrangement counted as non-productive. CDR3 was defined by IMGT convention, running from the second conserved V-encoded cysteine to the conserved J-encoded phenylalanine. The earlier analysis of about 610 of the donors excluded any sequence lacking an unambiguous match to a single V gene segment. An earlier analysis of 587 of the donors classified V segments as functional when productive rearrangements were above 56.7% and as segregating when the standard deviation between donors was above 5%. A statistical classification framework was built for diagnosing cytomegalovirus status from the catalog of TCR beta chain sequences. V and J gene assignment, in a later analysis, came from comparing TCR nucleotide sequences with IMGT/GENE-DB human TR gene sequences. A later analysis assigned CDR3 sequences and most-parsimonious VDJ recombination scenarios with the TCRdist pipeline. In a later analysis, every TCR beta chain was defined by the combination of its CDR3 amino acid sequence and its V-gene family, and reads without a unique V-gene family were dropped. In a later analysis, 450 to 600 highly shared, low-generation-probability nucleotide sequences were removed to address suspected cross-contamination and a sequencing artifact. In a later analysis, a clonal expansion index for each public chain was calculated from normalized within-repertoire ranks of inferred template counts. In a later analysis, generation probabilities were computed with a VDJ recombination model fitted to out-of-frame rearrangements, and the resulting probabilities were checked against IGoR. A later analysis scored TCR-TCR, TCR-HLA and TCR-CMV co-occurrence with hypergeometric tests, applying a repertoire-size bias correction to TCR pairs. False discovery rates were estimated in a later analysis by permuting HLA or CMV assignments 20 times. A later analysis grouped co-occurring TCRs with DBSCAN, adding TCRdist sequence similarity when clustering within HLA-allele-positive subsets. Repertoires with fewer than 30,000 or more than 120,000 public chains, plus five repertoires with anomalous nucleotide sharing, were excluded from co-occurrence clustering. The table was pulled from immuneACCESS by TCRdb, which kept in-frame rearrangements only. Such tables lose some clones; where checked, under half of the loss comes from unresolved V genes, and the rest has no known cause. V, J and clone size derive from that table, while D and trimming were established from the DNA sequence. A total of some 180,000 clones appear in this sample, around 85% of them only once. The top ten clones comprise about 2.2% of the sample.

The sequence was obtained from a woman aged 45-65 years in good health and CMV-seronegative. The sequenced material came from PBMCs. The chain is made from TRBV6-1 and TRBJ1-5; TRBD1 is possibly the D segment (6 matching bases). The nucleotide sequence reads as follows: TGTGCCAGCAGAGGGGGACACCCTAGCAATCAGCCCCAGCATTTT. The translation is CASRGGHPSNQPQHF.